This entry features one T cell receptor beta chain sequence. Its matching antigen is unknown. Generated by immunoSEQ multiplex PCR, the TCRdb table keeps only in-frame clones and is missing some. The data show tens of thousands of clones, about 85% seen once. The data derive from a study of T cell responses to AZD1222 COVID-19 vaccine. General study points: The span of vaccine-associated CD4 TCRs extended across spike, with dominance at 160-218 and 743-854. Baseline serology detected seropositivity in only six AZD1222 recipients. Repertoires were obtained solely post-peak T cell response.

CDR3 length: 15 residues. Trimming stripped 2 bases from V and 4 bases from J, with 14 bases between. CDR1 and CDR2 from the germline V gene are ENHRY and SYGVKD. This chain uses TRBV10-3 with TRBJ1-1; D not resolved. This TCR was sampled from an adult in good health. Sequenced here: peripheral blood, sampled on day 0 of AZD1222 vaccination. The CDR3 spells CAISEALRVGTEAFF. For the CDR3, the DNA is TGTGCCATCAGTGAGGCACTGCGGGTAGGCACTGAAGCTTTCTTT.